Listed here are 20 T cell receptor beta chains from one sample, sequenced in a study of cytomegalovirus exposure and HLA in healthy donors. It was with 60 Vbeta and 13 Jbeta primers that the PCR ran. Sequenced by immunoSEQ multiplex PCR; TCRdb stores in-frame clones only, minus some. The repertoire holds under 250,000 clones, with 78% as singletons. The sequencing input was PBMCs. All receptors come from a male donor in good health and CMV-seronegative.

The rearrangement uses TRBV6-1 and TRBJ1-1; 8 bases match TRBD1. The CDR3 loop spans 14 amino acids. Germline values: CDR1 MNHNS, CDR2 SASEGT. The V and J ends lost 5 bases and 4 bases, in that order; junction bases with no gene match: 6. The CDR3 protein is CASSSGQGPTEAFF. CDR3 DNA sequence: TGTGCCAGCAGTTCAGGACAGGGCCCCACTGAAGCTTTCTTT.

This chain uses TRBV7-9 with TRBJ2-3; 11 bases map to TRBD2. This CDR3 is built from 16 residues. V shed 4 bases and J 5 bases; nucleotides not matched to a gene: 8. The germline gives CDR1 SEHNR, CDR2 FQNEAQ (reference sequence). The CDR3 nucleotides read TGTGCCAGCAGCTCCCCGACTAGCGGGATGGTAGATACGCAGTATTTT. Translation gives CASSSPTSGMVDTQYF.

The chain joins TRBV2 to TRBJ2-1; the match to TRBD2 covers 7 bases. Trimming cost V 9 bases and J 3 bases; bases outside gene matches: 2. Germline assignment: CDR1 SNHLY and CDR2 FYNNEI. The CDR3 runs to 12 residues. The CDR3 reads CARERGYNEQFF. In DNA, the CDR3 is TGTGCCAGGGAGCGGGGCTACAATGAGCAGTTCTTC.

The genes are TRBV7-3 and TRBJ1-6; TRBD1 is a possible D gene (6 bases). Germline V gene sequence: CDR1 SGHTA, CDR2 FQGTGA. The CDR3 is 15 residues long. The V and J ends lost 5 bases and 7 bases respectively, with 15 bases between them. This CDR3 is CASSPQGGINSPLHF. The DNA for the CDR3 is TGTGCCAGCAGCCCACAGGGTGGAATCAATTCACCCCTCCACTTT.

The rearrangement joins TRBV6-4 to TRBJ1-2; 7 bases match TRBD1. Looked up from germline, CDR1 is MRHNA and CDR2 is SNTAGT. CDR3 length: 15 residues. After removal of 6 bases from V and 7 bases from J, the junction contained 14 bases not matched to a gene. CDR3 nucleotides: TGTGCCAGCAGGCAAAACAGAGGGGGCGCCGGTGGCTACACCTTC. It encodes CASRQNRGGAGGYTF.

The genes are TRBV5-1 and TRBJ2-2; possibly TRBD1 for D (5 bases). The CDR3 has 18 amino acids. CDR1 and CDR2 (germline): SGHRS, YFSETQ. Trimming took 2 bases from V and 0 from J, leaving 17 bases between them. Here the CDR3 reads CASSFNPSGLPNTGELFF. The CDR3 DNA sequence: TGCGCCAGCAGCTTTAACCCTTCAGGGCTTCCGAACACCGGGGAGCTGTTTTTT.

The chain joins TRBV7-2 to TRBJ1-5; 8 nucleotides align to TRBD1. Germline values: CDR1 SGHTA, CDR2 FQGNSA. Trimming at V came to 6 bases and at J to 5 bases, leaving 6 bases not matched to a gene. The CDR3 loop spans 14 amino acids. CDR3 coding DNA: TGTGCCAGCAGTGGGACAGGAGCGTATCAGCCCCAGCATTTT. Translation gives CASSGTGAYQPQHF.

V is TRBV4-1 and J is TRBJ2-1; 9 nucleotides line up with TRBD1. Per the germline V gene, CDR1 is MGHRA and CDR2 is YSYEKL. This CDR3 has 14 amino acids. The V and J ends lost 4 bases and 8 bases, in that order; junction bases with no gene match: 6. As DNA, the CDR3 is TGCGCCAGCAGCCCGGACAGGGGAAGGGATGAGCAGTTCTTC. Its translation is CASSPDRGRDEQFF.

The chain joins TRBV5-6 to TRBJ2-5; 11 bases map to TRBD2. CDR1 is SGHDT and CDR2 is YYEEEE in the germline V gene. The CDR3 length is 18 residues. V shed 0 bases, J shed 5 bases, and the junction held 12 bases outside the gene matches. CDR3 bases: TGTGCCAGCAGCTTGGATTTGCTAGCGGGAGGTGTCGGGGAGACCCAGTACTTC. Translation: CASSLDLLAGGVGETQYF.

This chain connects TRBV4-1 to TRBJ2-7, with 7 bases identical to TRBD1. V gave up 5 bases and J gave up 0 bases; unmatched junction bases: 7. This CDR3 is 15 amino acids long. Germline lookup yields CDR1 MGHRA and CDR2 YSYEKL. The CDR3 DNA is TGCGCCAGCAGCATCCCCGGGACAGCCTCCTACGAGCAGTACTTC. Its translation: CASSIPGTASYEQYF.

This clone has only a few counts. The chain employs TRBV7-9 and TRBJ2-1; 7 positions match TRBD2. Unmatched junction bases numbered 9, after V lost 4 bases and J lost 6 bases. Looked up from germline, CDR1 is SEHNR and CDR2 is FQNEAQ (reference sequence). The CDR3 length is 15 residues. CDR3 in amino acids: CASSSAGRNPNEQFF. The DNA of the CDR3 is TGTGCCAGCAGCTCTGCCGGGAGGAATCCCAATGAGCAGTTCTTC.

The chain links TRBV30 to TRBJ1-1; perhaps TRBD1 as D (5 bases). Germline lookup yields CDR1 GTSNPN and CDR2 SVGIG (reference sequence). The V end was cut by 2 bases, the J end by 1 base, with 8 bases between. There are 13 residues in the CDR3. CDR3: CAWSRQRNTEAFF. The CDR3 bases are TGTGCCTGGAGTAGACAGAGGAACACTGAAGCTTTCTTT.

This clone was detected a few times. This chain connects TRBV10-3 to TRBJ2-7; a weak D match, TRBD2 (5 bases). Trimming left V 10 bases short and J 2 bases short, with 18 bases between. The CDR3 contains 14 residues. Per the germline V gene, CDR1 is ENHRY and CDR2 is SYGVKD. The CDR3 sequence is CATTGSSPPYEQYF. The CDR3 DNA reads TGTGCCACCACGGGGTCCAGTCCGCCCTACGAGCAGTACTTC.

This chain joins TRBV9 and TRBJ2-7; 9 nucleotides agree with TRBD1. Trimming removed 5 bases from V and 3 bases from J; junction bases left unmatched: 6. The CDR3 runs 14 residues. Germline V gene sequence: CDR1 SGDLS, CDR2 YYNGEE. In DNA, the CDR3 is TGTGCCAGCAGTATAGGGACAGGGAGCTACGAGCAGTACTTC. It translates to CASSIGTGSYEQYF.

The chain combines TRBV9 with TRBJ2-3, with D maybe TRBD1 (6 bases). V lost 3 bases and J lost 0, with 17 bases in between. The germline CDR1 and CDR2 sequences are SGDLS and YYNGEE. This CDR3 is 17 amino acids long. The CDR3 sequence is CASSAPTRGKSTDTQYF. For the CDR3, the DNA is TGTGCCAGCAGCGCCCCAACCAGGGGCAAAAGCACAGATACGCAGTATTTT. Using reference TRBV9 and TRBJ2-3 for the parts outside the CDR3, the full variable domain is DSGVTQTPKHLITATGQRVTLRCSPRSGDLSVYWYQQSLDQGLQFLIQYYNGEERAKGNILERFSAQQFPDLHSELNLSSLELGDSALYFCASSAPTRGKSTDTQYFGPGTRLTVL.

The chain uses TRBV30 and TRBJ2-7; possible D gene TRBD1, 6 bases. CDR3 size: 13 residues. Germline V gene data show CDR1 as GTSNPN and CDR2 as SVGIG (reference sequence). V shed 3 bases and J shed 6 bases, with 15 bases lying between them. This CDR3 is CAWRGAVWSEQYF. For the CDR3, the DNA is TGTGCCTGGAGGGGGGCTGTATGGAGCGAGCAGTACTTC.

This clone was picked up a small number of times. The chain combines TRBV6-1 with TRBJ1-5; 7 positions agree with TRBD1. The CDR3 length is 14 residues. Trimming removed 7 bases from V and 3 bases from J; junction bases left unmatched: 6. CDR1 is MNHNS, CDR2 SASEGT, per germline. CDR3 bases: TGTGCCAGCATCTTGACAGGGCCCAATCAGCCCCAGCATTTT. This codes for CASILTGPNQPQHF.

J is TRBJ2-5 and V is TRBV5-1; D remains ambiguous. The V gene lost 1 base and the J gene lost 2 bases, with 12 bases spanning the gap. From germline, CDR1 is SGHRS and CDR2 YFSETQ. CDR3 length: 15 amino acids. The chain's CDR3 is CASSLTQIPQETQYF. The CDR3 nucleotides read TGCGCCAGCAGCTTGACCCAGATCCCACAAGAGACCCAGTACTTC. The entire variable domain, with the rest obtained from reference TRBV5-1 and TRBJ2-5, is as follows: KAGVTQTPRYLIKTRGQQVTLSCSPISGHRSVSWYQQTPGQGLQFLFEYFSETQRNKGNFPGRFSGRQFSNSRSEMNVSTLELGDSALYLCASSLTQIPQETQYFGPGTRLLVL.

The V call is TRBV27, the J call TRBJ2-2; no firm D call. Trimming shortened V by 5 bases and J by 5 bases, and 12 bases separated the two germline ends. From germline, CDR1 is MNHEY and CDR2 SMNVEV (reference sequence). There are 14 residues in the CDR3. CDR3 amino acids: CASSLGRSTGELFF. CDR3 in DNA: TGTGCCAGCAGTCTCGGTAGGAGTACCGGGGAGCTGTTTTTT.

This clone was seen only once. This chain joins TRBV30 and TRBJ1-3; weak D call: TRBD1 (6 bases). V was shortened by 4 bases and J by 1 base, with 11 bases between the two germline ends. Germline CDR1 and CDR2: GTSNPN and SVGIG (reference sequence). The CDR3 spans 14 residues. The CDR3 nucleotides are TGTGCCTGGAACGCCGGGACATCTGGAAACACCATATATTTT. This sequence encodes CAWNAGTSGNTIYF.